This T cell receptor beta chain was obtained from a study of blood T cell repertoires in COVID-19. V lost 2 bases, J lost 2 bases, and 6 bases stayed unmatched. The CDR3 sequence is 15 residues long. Germline CDR1 and CDR2: SGHNT and YYREEE (reference sequence). Authors' data handling: Reference gene primer amplification gave nucleated cell count estimates. Measured with immunoSEQ multiplex PCR; TCRdb has only the in-frame clones, and not every one. The V and J calls and clone size come from that table; D and trimming were worked out from the DNA. The data show 75,000 to 80,000 clones, 70% to 90% seen once. Seattle enrolled patients during active infection and tracked them longitudinally.

The receptor's source is a man aged 55 to 69 with COVID-19, enrolled during active disease. Material: peripheral blood. The V call is TRBV5-4, the J call TRBJ2-5, with 7 bases identical to TRBD1. The CDR3 DNA sequence: TGTGCCAGCAGCTTAAGACAGGGTAGGCAAGAGACCCAGTACTTC. Translation: CASSLRQGRQETQYF.